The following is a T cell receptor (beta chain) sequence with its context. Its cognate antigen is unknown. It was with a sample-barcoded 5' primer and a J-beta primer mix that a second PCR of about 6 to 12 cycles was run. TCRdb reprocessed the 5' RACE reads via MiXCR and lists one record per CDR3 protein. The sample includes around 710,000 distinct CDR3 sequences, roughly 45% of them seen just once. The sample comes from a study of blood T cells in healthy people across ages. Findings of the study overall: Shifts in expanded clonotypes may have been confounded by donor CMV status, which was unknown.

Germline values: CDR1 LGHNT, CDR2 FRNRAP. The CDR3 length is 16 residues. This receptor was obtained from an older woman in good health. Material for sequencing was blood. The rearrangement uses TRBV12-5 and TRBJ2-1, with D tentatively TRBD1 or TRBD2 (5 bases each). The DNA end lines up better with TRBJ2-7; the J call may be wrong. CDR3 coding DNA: TGTGCTAGTGGTTTACCAGGGTGGACTTCTTACAATGAGCAGTACTTC. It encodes CASGLPGWTSYNEQYF.